Shown below are 15 T cell receptor beta chains from a single sample sequenced in a study of beta chain features in type 1 diabetes. Sequencing targeted expressed TCRB transcripts, as all isolated RNA had been reverse transcribed. The repertoire was sequenced with immunoSEQ multiplex PCR; TCRdb's copy has only in-frame clones and lacks some. This sample has some 150,000 clones, with more than 9% found just once. Material: naive CD4+ T cells from blood. The receptors derive from a man aged 18 to 29 in good health.

V gene TRBV7-3 combines with J gene TRBJ1-6; D call uncertain. Per germline, CDR1 SGHTA and CDR2 FQGTGA. The CDR3 is 14 residues long. The V and J ends lost 4 bases and 6 bases respectively, with 10 bases between them. The CDR3 spells CASSSYDSNSPLHF. DNA for the CDR3: TGTGCCAGCAGCTCCTACGATTCTAATTCACCCCTCCACTTT.

This sequence joins TRBV6-6 and TRBJ1-4; D is unresolved. Trimming took 7 bases from V and 0 from J, leaving 12 bases between them. The CDR3 sequence is 15 residues long. The germline CDR1 and CDR2 sequences are MNHNY and SVGAGI (reference sequence). The CDR3 sequence is CASNQRLATNEKLFF. CDR3 DNA sequence: TGTGCCAGCAACCAAAGATTAGCAACTAATGAAAAACTGTTTTTT.

This clone appeared many times. The chain uses TRBV29-1 and TRBJ2-7; 8 bases fit TRBD1. This CDR3 is 14 amino acids long. The germline CDR1 and CDR2 sequences are SQVTM and ANQGSEA. Trimming removed 0 bases from V and 4 bases from J; junction bases left unmatched: 5. CDR3 in amino acids: CSVEEGYRGYEQYF. CDR3 bases: TGCAGCGTTGAAGAGGGGTACAGGGGGTACGAGCAGTACTTC.

The chain couples TRBV19 to TRBJ2-4; D perhaps matches TRBD2 (6 bases). V shed 3 bases and J shed 3 bases, with 9 bases lying between them. The CDR3 runs 14 residues. The germline gives CDR1 LNHDA, CDR2 SQIVND (reference sequence). CDR3 residues: CASSIDGGKNIQYF. CDR3 nucleotides: TGTGCCAGTAGTATCGACGGGGGCAAAAACATTCAGTACTTC.

This clone was counted a few times. The chain carries TRBV28 and TRBJ2-7, with 8 positions matching TRBD1. J gave up 5 bases and V 7 bases, and 4 bases lay outside the gene matches. The CDR3 length is 12 residues. Germline lookup yields CDR1 MDHEN and CDR2 SYDVKM. CDR3 nucleotides: TGTGCCAGCACCGCAGGGGGCGACGAGCAGTACTTC. It is translated as CASTAGGDEQYF.

The chain links TRBV7-2 to TRBJ2-1; 13 bases are a match to TRBD2. J lost 6 bases, V lost 4 bases, and 3 bases had no gene match. CDR3 length: 15 residues. Per the germline V gene, CDR1 is SGHTA and CDR2 is FQGNSA. The CDR3 reads CASSSTSGGANEQFF. The CDR3 nucleotides are TGTGCCAGCAGCTCAACTAGCGGGGGGGCCAATGAGCAGTTCTTC.

The chain couples TRBV25-1 to TRBJ1-2; 8 bases agree with TRBD1. Germline V lookup: CDR1 MGHDK, CDR2 SYGVNS. Trimming cost V 6 bases and J 1 base; bases outside gene matches: 7. The CDR3 runs to 15 residues. CDR3 DNA: TGTGCCAGCAGCGAAGGACAGGGCTATAACTATGGCTACACCTTC. Its translation: CASSEGQGYNYGYTF.

This chain joins TRBV28 and TRBJ2-5; TRBD1 matches 9 bases. Trimming cost V 6 bases and J 5 bases; bases outside gene matches: 7. CDR1 and CDR2 from the germline V gene are MDHEN and SYDVKM. The CDR3 covers 14 residues. CDR3 DNA: TGTGCCAGCAGGACAGGGGGGGCCCGGGAGACCCAGTACTTC. Its translation: CASRTGGARETQYF.

This clone was seen a few times. This sequence joins TRBV5-4 and TRBJ2-2; TRBD1 might be the D (6 bases). The germline gives CDR1 SGHNT, CDR2 YYREEE (reference sequence). Trimming pared 6 bases from V and 8 bases from J, leaving 23 bases between. This CDR3 comprises 16 residues. CDR3 DNA sequence: TGTGCCAGCACCCCGGCCCACGGGACACTCTCTGGGGAGCTGTTTTTT. Its translation is CASTPAHGTLSGELFF.

This clone was counted only a few times. This chain joins TRBV18 and TRBJ1-6, with D possibly being TRBD1 (6 bases). The CDR3 is 17 amino acids. The V end lost 2 bases, the J end lost 0 bases, and 11 bases lay between the germline ends. Germline V gives CDR1 KGHSH, CDR2 LQKENI. The CDR3 sequence: CASSPTGPSSYNSPLHF. CDR3 DNA: TGTGCCAGCTCACCAACAGGGCCGAGCTCCTATAATTCACCCCTCCACTTT.

The chain links TRBV19 to TRBJ2-5, with 8 bases matching TRBD1. Per germline, CDR1 LNHDA and CDR2 SQIVND (reference sequence). V dropped 5 bases and J dropped 4; count of bases not matched to a gene: 3. The CDR3 contains 13 residues. CDR3 region: CASSSDRGETQYF. The CDR3 coding sequence is TGTGCCAGTAGTTCCGACAGGGGAGAGACCCAGTACTTC.

The J gene is TRBJ2-5, the V gene TRBV6-5; 15 nucleotides agree with TRBD2. Germline loops: CDR1 MNHEY, CDR2 SVGAGI. V shed 0 bases, J shed 5 bases, and the junction held 1 base outside the gene matches. The CDR3 loop spans 16 amino acids. The CDR3 loop reads CASSYSGTSGGETQYF. The CDR3 coding sequence is TGTGCCAGCAGTTACTCTGGGACTAGCGGGGGGGAGACCCAGTACTTC.

This chain links TRBV25-1 with TRBJ1-6; D gene ambiguous. CDR1 is MGHDK and CDR2 is SYGVNS in the germline V gene. V lost 3 bases, J lost 7 bases, and 10 bases lay in between. The CDR3 loop spans 14 amino acids. The CDR3 loop reads CASSDREVNSPLHF. CDR3 bases: TGTGCCAGCAGTGATAGGGAGGTGAATTCACCCCTCCACTTT. Full variable domain (missing parts from reference TRBV25-1 and TRBJ1-6): EADIYQTPRYLVIGTGKKITLECSQTMGHDKMYWYQQDPGMELHLIHYSYGVNSTEKGDLSSESTVSRIRTEHFPLTLESARPSHTSQYLCASSDREVNSPLHFGNGTRLTVT.

As regards this clone: One junction end disagrees with the germline gene, perhaps due to a read error. This sequence joins TRBV5-4 and TRBJ1-2, with TRBD1 matching 8 bases. Germline V lookup: CDR1 SGHNT, CDR2 YYREEE (reference sequence). The length of the CDR3 is 16 residues. CDR3 nucleotide sequence: TGCGCCAGCAGCCAAGACGGGGGACAGGACGGTCAGGGCTACACCTTC. This gives the protein CASSQDGGQDGQGYTF.

Many counts were recorded for this clone. The chain uses TRBV29-1 and TRBJ2-1; 9 bases are a match to TRBD2. The CDR3 totals 16 residues. Losses at the gene ends were 6 bases for V and 0 bases for J; bases not matched to a gene: 9. Looked up from germline, CDR1 is SQVTM and CDR2 is ANQGSEA. The CDR3 loop is CSVHDPGLASYNEQFF. CDR3 DNA: TGCAGCGTCCACGACCCGGGACTAGCCTCCTACAATGAGCAGTTCTTC.